The 18 T cell receptor beta chains reported below all come from one sample, sequenced in a study of shared clonotypes between healthy human individuals. Naive CD8 cells comprised CD45RO-negative, CCR7-positively selected cells, excluding terminally differentiated effector memory CD45RA+ cells. Generated by immunoSEQ multiplex PCR, the TCRdb table keeps only in-frame clones and is missing some. The data contain around 2.1 million clones, about 92% of them singletons. Sequenced material: naive CD8+ T cells from PBMCs. All receptors come from a man aged 18 to 30 in good health. Some clones in this sample may be carry-over from other donors' samples.

The V gene is TRBV30, the J gene TRBJ1-1; 7 bases agree with TRBD1. The CDR3 sequence is 14 residues long. V lost 0 bases to trimming and J lost 1 base; unmatched junction nucleotides: 2. The V gene's germline CDR1 is GTSNPN and CDR2 SVGIG (reference sequence). The DNA of the CDR3 is TGTGCCTGGAGTGTAGAGGGGGCGAACACTGAAGCTTTCTTT. Its translation is CAWSVEGANTEAFF.

CDR3: CASSLLTGQGVTGELFF. The DNA for the CDR3 is TGTGCCAGCAGTTTACTTACGGGACAGGGGGTAACCGGGGAGCTGTTTTTT. This chain connects TRBV27 to TRBJ2-2; 11 bases agree with TRBD1. In germline, CDR1 is MNHEY, CDR2 SMNVEV (reference sequence). The V and J ends lost 2 bases and 5 bases, in that order; junction bases with no gene match: 7. This CDR3 spans 17 amino acids.

This chain links TRBV11-2 with TRBJ2-7, with D hard to call. The V gene's germline CDR1 is SGHAT and CDR2 FQNNGV. This CDR3 comprises 14 residues. Trimming removed 0 bases from V and 3 bases from J, with 9 bases in between. The CDR3 is CASSLELAYYEQYF. As DNA, the CDR3 is TGTGCCAGCAGCTTAGAGTTGGCCTACTACGAGCAGTACTTC.

In DNA, the CDR3 is TGCGCCAGCAGCCAAGATCACGGGTATTGGAGCAATCAGCCCCAGCATTTT. This translates into CASSQDHGYWSNQPQHF. This chain uses TRBV4-1 with TRBJ1-5; D gene unclear. The CDR3 has 17 amino acids. Germline V gene data show CDR1 as MGHRA and CDR2 as YSYEKL. V dropped 0 bases and J dropped 1 base, with 13 bases sitting between them.

This clone was observed a handful of times. In nucleotides, the CDR3 is TGCGCCAGCAGCCAATTGTTGAACACTGAAGCTTTCTTT. As protein: CASSQLLNTEAFF. The chain links TRBV4-1 to TRBJ1-1; D is ambiguous. The CDR3 length is 13 residues. The ends were cut back, 2 bases at V and 0 bases at J, with 4 bases in the middle. Germline lookup yields CDR1 MGHRA and CDR2 YSYEKL.

This clone appeared a single time. The chain recombines TRBV7-9 with TRBJ1-1; D perhaps matches TRBD1 (5 bases). Trimming shortened V by 3 bases and J by 4 bases, and 15 bases separated the two germline ends. This CDR3 has 15 residues. Germline V CDR1 and CDR2: SEHNR, FQNEAQ (reference sequence). DNA of the CDR3: TGTGCCAGCAGCTTCATCGGGCAGGGCTCCACTGAAGCTTTCTTT. Its protein product is CASSFIGQGSTEAFF.

This rearrangement joins TRBV5-6 to TRBJ1-1, with D maybe TRBD1 (5 bases). This CDR3 has 15 residues. Germline CDR1 and CDR2: SGHDT and YYEEEE. Trimming took 0 bases from V and 4 from J, leaving 13 bases between them. CDR3 coding DNA: TGTGCCAGCAGCTTGGCTGGGGTAGGGACCACTGAAGCTTTCTTT. This translates into CASSLAGVGTTEAFF.

J is TRBJ2-3 and V is TRBV7-7; 14 bases match TRBD2. Germline V lookup: CDR1 SSHAT, CDR2 FNYEAQ (reference sequence). This CDR3 has 15 residues. The J segment lost 5 bases and the V segment lost 5 bases, leaving 3 bases of the junction unmatched. The CDR3 is CASSPGTSGRDTQYF. The CDR3 nucleotides are TGTGCCAGCAGCCCCGGGACTAGCGGGAGAGATACGCAGTATTTT.

This clone was observed once. The rearrangement joins TRBV11-2 to TRBJ1-1, with D unclear. Germline CDR1 SGHAT, CDR2 FQNNGV. The CDR3 runs to 14 residues. The V end lost 1 base, the J end lost 5 bases, and 11 bases lay between the germline ends. Here the CDR3 DNA reads TGTGCCAGCAGCTTAGCATTAGGAACGACTGAAGCTTTCTTT. This translates into CASSLALGTTEAFF.

J is TRBJ1-1 and V is TRBV19, with unresolved D. This CDR3 has 14 amino acids. V was clipped by 9 bases and J by 6 bases, with 20 bases between them. Germline-derived CDR1 and CDR2 are LNHDA and SQIVND (reference sequence). The CDR3 DNA is TGTGCCAGCAATCCGGGTTCCGGTTCGGCTGAAGCTTTCTTT. Translating gives CASNPGSGSAEAFF. Using reference TRBV19 and TRBJ1-1 for the parts outside the CDR3, the full variable domain is DGGITQSPKYLFRKEGQNVTLSCEQNLNHDAMYWYRQDPGQGLRLIYYSQIVNDFQKGDIAEGYSVSREKKESFPLTVTSAQKNPTAFYLCASNPGSGSAEAFFGQGTRLTVV.

V usage is TRBV1 and J usage is TRBJ2-2. TRBV1 is a listed pseudogene. The CDR3 is 16 residues long. CDR3 in DNA: TGCACCAGCAGCCTCGAGCCGACCTTGAACACCGGGGAGCTGTTTTTT. This sequence encodes CTSSLEPTLNTGELFF.

The chain carries TRBV4-3 and TRBJ2-7; tentatively, D is TRBD1 (6 bases). Germline lookup yields CDR1 LGHNA and CDR2 YSLEER. Trimming stripped 1 base from V and 5 bases from J, with 12 bases between. The CDR3 sequence is 14 residues long. This CDR3 reads CASSQGQGHDEQYF. The CDR3 bases are TGCGCCAGCAGCCAAGGTCAGGGGCACGACGAGCAGTACTTC.

The gene calls are TRBV19 and TRBJ1-4; maybe TRBD1 (6 bases). The ends were cut back, 8 bases at V and 7 bases at J, with 20 bases in the middle. This CDR3 is built from 15 residues. Germline-derived CDR1 and CDR2 are LNHDA and SQIVND (reference sequence). The CDR3 loop reads CASGTGLPLGEKLFF. In DNA, the CDR3 is TGTGCCAGTGGTACAGGGTTGCCTTTGGGTGAAAAACTGTTTTTT.

V usage is TRBV18 and J usage is TRBJ1-1; D is possibly TRBD1 (5 bases). Trimming took 2 bases from V and 1 from J, leaving 11 bases between them. The CDR3 totals 15 residues. CDR1 is KGHSH and CDR2 is LQKENI in the germline V gene. The DNA for the CDR3 is TGTGCCAGCTCACCAAGGGGCCAGTGGAACACTGAAGCTTTCTTT. Encoded protein: CASSPRGQWNTEAFF.

The rearrangement joins TRBV27 to TRBJ2-7, with a possible D match to TRBD2 (5 bases). V was shortened by 6 bases and J by 5 bases, with 14 bases between the two germline ends. This CDR3 region has 13 residues. Germline CDR1 reads MNHEY; CDR2 reads SMNVEV (reference sequence). CDR3 sequence (DNA): TGTGCCAGCAGGGCAGGACTTATCGACGAGCAGTACTTC. Amino acid sequence: CASRAGLIDEQYF.

The chain has TRBV27 and TRBJ1-2; 7 positions agree with TRBD1. Germline V lookup: CDR1 MNHEY, CDR2 SMNVEV (reference sequence). The CDR3 extends over 11 amino acids. V gave up 6 bases and J gave up 8 bases; unmatched junction bases: 3. CDR3 in amino acids: CASSQGGGYTF. The CDR3 region has the DNA TGTGCCAGCAGCCAGGGGGGGGGCTACACCTTC.

J is TRBJ2-2 and V is TRBV27; 7 bases match TRBD1. This CDR3 has 15 amino acids. Germline lookup yields CDR1 MNHEY and CDR2 SMNVEV (reference sequence). The J segment lost 1 base and the V segment lost 6 bases, leaving 5 bases of the junction unmatched. The CDR3 sequence: CASRQDRVNTGELFF. CDR3 in DNA: TGTGCCAGCAGACAAGACAGGGTGAACACCGGGGAGCTGTTTTTT.

This chain joins TRBV5-4 and TRBJ1-5; 7 bases map to TRBD1. J gave up 5 bases and V 4 bases, and 9 bases lay outside the gene matches. CDR1 SGHNT and CDR2 YYREEE come from the germline V gene (reference sequence). The CDR3 is made up of 15 amino acids. The CDR3 DNA reads TGTGCCAGCAGCACTTACGGACAGGCCGATCAGCCCCAGCATTTT. Translated, it gives CASSTYGQADQPQHF.